This TCR beta chain emerged from a study of Ad26.COV2.S vaccination and SARS-CoV-2 variants. Treatment here: over 15 received Ad26.COV2.S at low or high dose, single or two shots; several received placebo; per-sample allocation not given. Sampling took place 63 days after the first vaccine or placebo injection. Wuhan-strain SARS-CoV-2 spike was expressed by the Ad26 vector that made up the vaccine. Notes on the study in general: Measurement of non-spike TCR breadth gave similar results in vaccine and placebo recipients. Spike-specific TCR breadth in vaccine recipients exceeded that seen in placebo recipients.

Profiling relied on immunoSEQ multiplex PCR, and the TCRdb table lists in-frame clones only, not all of them. The table includes about 400,000 clones, 89% detected once. Points on this clone: Its matching antigen is unknown.

Germline V gene sequence: CDR1 SQVTM, CDR2 ANQGSEA. This CDR3 region has 14 residues. V was cut by 6 bases and J by 5 bases, with 19 bases left in between. This chain links TRBV29-1 with TRBJ1-1; a weak D match, TRBD1 (5 bases). The sequence derives from a person between 18 and 65 years old who received the Ad26.COV2.S COVID-19 vaccine or a placebo. The input for sequencing was peripheral blood, taken in a trial of Ad26.COV2.S vaccine versus placebo. CDR3 bases: TGCAGCGTCTTCAGCTCGGTCAAGGGGACTGAAGCTTTCTTT. Amino acids: CSVFSSVKGTEAFF.